This T cell receptor beta chain was recovered during a study of post-analysis software for immune sequencing data. Study-level results: When patients were compared with controls, about 5 TRBV segments were more frequent, TRBV5-6, TRBV5-1 and TRBV20-1 among them.

Unique molecular identifiers were carried by the TCR beta cDNA libraries. TCRdb re-analysed the PCR reads in MiXCR, keeping a single row per CDR3 protein. The sample lists more than 450,000 distinct CDR3 sequences, 30% to 40% occurring once. The table lists this clonotype with a few counts. The antigen is undetermined. The ends were cut back, 0 bases at V and 4 bases at J, with 9 bases in the middle. The CDR3 sequence is 14 residues long. CDR1 and CDR2 (germline): DFQATT, SNEGSKA (reference sequence). The sequence was obtained from a girl aged 2-17 years with multiple sclerosis. Sequencing input: blood. The chain uses TRBV20-1 and TRBJ2-2; a possible D gene is TRBD2 (5 bases). The CDR3 is CSARDTGITGELFF. As DNA, the CDR3 is TGCAGTGCTAGAGATACGGGGATCACCGGGGAGCTGTTTTTT.